Below, 14 T cell receptor beta chains from the same sample are listed, as sequenced in a study of early stage breast cancer tumors. Data came from immunoSEQ multiplex PCR; TCRdb stores just in-frame clones and leaves some out. Of about 36,000 clones listed, approximately 69% are singletons. Sequencing was done on a sample of blood. Receptors originate from a person between 55 and 69 years old with breast cancer.

The rearrangement uses TRBV7-9 and TRBJ2-3; 11 bases are shared with TRBD2. Trimming removed 5 bases from V and 2 bases from J; junction bases left unmatched: 15. The CDR3 consists of 19 residues. The germline CDR1 and CDR2 sequences are SEHNR and FQNEAQ (reference sequence). The DNA of the CDR3 is TGTGCCAGCAGCCTTACCTTCGGACTAGCGGGTTTTTCCACAGATACGCAGTATTTT. This codes for CASSLTFGLAGFSTDTQYF. Based on the CDR3 plus reference TRBV7-9 and TRBJ2-3, the full variable domain is DTGVSQNPRHKITKRGQNVTFRCDPISEHNRLYWYRQTLGQGPEFLTYFQNEAQLEKSRLLSDRFSAERPKGSFSTLEIQRTEQGDSAMYLCASSLTFGLAGFSTDTQYFGPGTRLTVL.

This chain connects TRBV15 to TRBJ1-4; unclear D gene. The CDR3 is 16 residues long. Germline loops: CDR1 LNHNV, CDR2 YYDKDF (reference sequence). The V end lost 0 bases, the J end lost 5 bases, and 13 bases lay between the germline ends. CDR3 region: CATSRERGLLNEKLFF. For the CDR3, the DNA is TGTGCCACCAGCAGAGAAAGAGGATTATTAAATGAAAAACTGTTTTTT.

The chain links TRBV2 to TRBJ2-7; D perhaps matches TRBD1 (6 bases). This CDR3 contains 12 residues. Trimming stripped 6 bases from V and 5 bases from J, with 11 bases between. Germline V gene sequence: CDR1 SNHLY, CDR2 FYNNEI. The CDR3 loop reads CASSINRDEQYF. DNA of the CDR3: TGTGCCAGCAGCATAAACAGGGACGAGCAGTACTTC.

V gene TRBV5-1 combines with J gene TRBJ2-5, with 7 bases lining up with TRBD2. Trimming cost V 3 bases and J 0 bases; bases outside gene matches: 8. CDR1 and CDR2 (germline): SGHRS, YFSETQ. CDR3 size: 16 residues. CDR3 loop: CASSSGGELHQETQYF. The CDR3 bases are TGCGCCAGCAGCTCGGGGGGAGAATTACACCAAGAGACCCAGTACTTC.

This chain joins TRBV6-1 and TRBJ2-7; the D is unclear. The ends were cut back, 0 bases at V and 3 bases at J, with 6 bases in the middle. Germline assignment: CDR1 MNHNS and CDR2 SASEGT. The CDR3 runs 13 residues. Here the CDR3 reads CASSEATNYEQYF. As DNA, the CDR3 is TGTGCCAGCAGTGAAGCTACAAACTACGAGCAGTACTTC.

Details on this clone: One end of the junction does not line up with germline, which may come from a read error. This CDR3 reads CASSLAGRGSVATF. The CDR3 bases are TGTGCCAGCAGCTTGGCAGGTCGGGGTTCCGTGGCCACTTTT. The chain couples TRBV5-4 to TRBJ1-5; no definite D call. This CDR3 is built from 14 residues. CDR1 is SGHNT, CDR2 YYREEE, per germline (reference sequence).

The chain employs TRBV6-1 and TRBJ1-2; D is uncertain. Germline V CDR1 and CDR2: MNHNS, SASEGT. The CDR3 extends over 14 amino acids. Trimming removed 2 bases at V and 4 bases at J, with 11 bases between. The CDR3 nucleotides read TGTGCCAGCAGTGAAAATCAACAGACCTATGGCTACACCTTC. It yields the protein CASSENQQTYGYTF.

The chain is built from TRBV15 and TRBJ1-2; D call uncertain. Germline CDR1 LNHNV, CDR2 YYDKDF (reference sequence). The CDR3 is 16 amino acids. V was clipped by 0 bases and J by 1 base, with 12 bases between them. The CDR3 DNA reads as TGTGCCACCAGCAGAGATGATCTCAGTGGTAACTATGGCTACACCTTC. It specifies CATSRDDLSGNYGYTF.

This rearrangement joins TRBV15 to TRBJ2-7, with D possibly being TRBD2 (6 bases). Germline loops: CDR1 LNHNV, CDR2 YYDKDF (reference sequence). The CDR3 contains 19 residues. The V and J ends lost 0 bases and 0 bases respectively, with 21 bases between them. Written as DNA, the CDR3 is TGTGCCACCAGCAGAGATTTGTACCGGGGGAACCCTTACTCCTACGAGCAGTACTTC. This encodes CATSRDLYRGNPYSYEQYF. Filled out from reference TRBV15 and TRBJ2-7, the complete variable domain reads DAMVIQNPRYQVTQFGKPVTLSCSQTLNHNVMYWYQQKSSQAPKLLFHYYDKDFNNEADTPDNFQSRRPNTSFCFLDIRSPGLGDTAMYLCATSRDLYRGNPYSYEQYFGPGTRLTVT.

This chain joins TRBV12-1 and TRBJ2-4; no DNA check was done on the table's D call, TRBD1. TRBV12-1 is recorded as a pseudogene. The CDR3 sequence is 18 residues long. Here the CDR3 DNA reads TGTGCCAGCAGCTTTGCGTTCAGGGGGTCCTTAGCCAAAAACATTCAGTACTTC. This gives the protein CASSFAFRGSLAKNIQYF.

The rearrangement links TRBV4-1 to TRBJ2-7; D unclear. Looked up from germline, CDR1 is MGHRA and CDR2 is YSYEKL. There are 11 residues in the CDR3. V was trimmed by 3 bases and J by 3 bases, leaving 3 bases between them. The CDR3 here is CASSHDYEQYF. The CDR3 DNA sequence: TGCGCCAGCAGCCATGACTACGAGCAGTACTTC.

The chain is built from TRBV19 and TRBJ1-5, with a possible D match to TRBD1 (5 bases). The germline V gene has CDR1 LNHDA and CDR2 SQIVND (reference sequence). The CDR3 is 15 residues long. V lost 6 bases, J lost 0 bases, and 12 bases lay in between. CDR3 region: CASRTTGSSNQPQHF. CDR3 DNA sequence: TGTGCCAGTAGAACTACAGGCTCTAGCAATCAGCCCCAGCATTTT.

In its sample, this clone was seen a few times. The rearrangement joins TRBV7-2 to TRBJ1-1, with 7 bases fitting TRBD1. The V gene's germline CDR1 is SGHTA and CDR2 FQGNSA. The V and J ends lost 3 bases and 10 bases, in that order; junction bases with no gene match: 8. The CDR3 has 13 residues. The chain's CDR3 is CASSFTDRAGAFF. In nucleotides, the CDR3 is TGTGCCAGCAGCTTTACCGACAGGGCCGGAGCTTTCTTT.

The genes are TRBV9 and TRBJ1-2; no definite D call. Germline V CDR1 and CDR2: SGDLS, YYNGEE. CDR3 size: 12 residues. V was cut by 3 bases and J by 8 bases, with 11 bases left in between. In DNA, the CDR3 is TGTGCCAGCAGCGCCTTATCCGAAGGCTACACCTTC. It codes for CASSALSEGYTF.